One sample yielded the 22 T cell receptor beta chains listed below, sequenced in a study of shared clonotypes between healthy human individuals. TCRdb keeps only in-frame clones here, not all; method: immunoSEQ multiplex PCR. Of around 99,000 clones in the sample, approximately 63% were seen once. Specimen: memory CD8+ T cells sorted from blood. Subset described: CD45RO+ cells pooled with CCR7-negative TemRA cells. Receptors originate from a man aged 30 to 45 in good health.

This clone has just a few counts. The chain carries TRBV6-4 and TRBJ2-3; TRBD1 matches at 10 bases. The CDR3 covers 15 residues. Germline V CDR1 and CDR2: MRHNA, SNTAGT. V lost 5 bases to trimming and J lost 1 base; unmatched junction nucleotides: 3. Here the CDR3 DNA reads TGTGCCAGCAGTCCCGGGACAGGGGGCACAGATACGCAGTATTTT. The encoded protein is CASSPGTGGTDTQYF.

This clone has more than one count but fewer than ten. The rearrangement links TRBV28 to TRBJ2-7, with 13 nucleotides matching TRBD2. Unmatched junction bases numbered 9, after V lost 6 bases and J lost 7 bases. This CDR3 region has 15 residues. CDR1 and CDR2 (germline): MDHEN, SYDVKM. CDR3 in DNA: TGTGCCAGCAGGTTAACTAGCGGGAGGGTAGCTGAGCAGTACTTC. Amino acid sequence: CASRLTSGRVAEQYF. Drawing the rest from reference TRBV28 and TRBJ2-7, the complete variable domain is DVKVTQSSRYLVKRTGEKVFLECVQDMDHENMFWYRQDPGLGLRLIYFSYDVKMKEKGDIPEGYSVSREKKERFSLILESASTNQTSMYLCASRLTSGRVAEQYFGPGTRLTVT.

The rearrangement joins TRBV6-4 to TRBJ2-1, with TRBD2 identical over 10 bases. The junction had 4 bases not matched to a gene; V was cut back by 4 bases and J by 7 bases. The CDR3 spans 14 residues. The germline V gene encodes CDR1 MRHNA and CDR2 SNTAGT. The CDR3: CASSVAGGRNEQFF. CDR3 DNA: TGTGCCAGCAGTGTAGCGGGAGGCCGGAATGAGCAGTTCTTC.

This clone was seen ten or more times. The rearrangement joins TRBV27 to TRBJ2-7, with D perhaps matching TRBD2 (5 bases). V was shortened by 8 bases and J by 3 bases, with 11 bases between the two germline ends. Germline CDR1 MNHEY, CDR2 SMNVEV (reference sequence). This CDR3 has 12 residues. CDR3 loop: CASLPGGYEQYF. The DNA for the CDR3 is TGTGCCAGCCTCCCCGGAGGCTACGAGCAGTACTTC.

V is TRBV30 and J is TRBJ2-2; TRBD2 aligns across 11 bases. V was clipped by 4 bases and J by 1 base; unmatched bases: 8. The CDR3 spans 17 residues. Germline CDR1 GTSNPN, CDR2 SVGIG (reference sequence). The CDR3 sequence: CAWTTTSGSLNTGELFF. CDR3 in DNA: TGTGCCTGGACTACTACTAGCGGGAGTTTGAACACCGGGGAGCTGTTTTTT. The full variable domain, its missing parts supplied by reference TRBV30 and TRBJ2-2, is SQTIHQWPATLVQPVGSPLSLECTVEGTSNPNLYWYRQAAGRGLQLLFYSVGIGQISSEVPQNLSASRPQDRQFILSSKKLLLSDSGFYLCAWTTTSGSLNTGELFFGEGSRLTVL.

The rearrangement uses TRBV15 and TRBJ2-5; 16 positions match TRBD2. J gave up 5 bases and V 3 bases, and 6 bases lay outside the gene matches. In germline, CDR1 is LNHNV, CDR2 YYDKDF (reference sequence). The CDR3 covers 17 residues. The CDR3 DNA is TGTGCCACCAGCAGGGACGGGACTAGCGGGAGGGGGGAGACCCAGTACTTC. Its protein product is CATSRDGTSGRGETQYF.

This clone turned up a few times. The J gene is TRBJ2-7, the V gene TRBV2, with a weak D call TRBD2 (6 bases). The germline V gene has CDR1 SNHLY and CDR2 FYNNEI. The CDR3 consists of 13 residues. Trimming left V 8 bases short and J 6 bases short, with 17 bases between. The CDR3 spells CASRRFLGGEQYF. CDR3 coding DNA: TGTGCCAGCCGAAGATTTTTGGGGGGCGAGCAGTACTTC.

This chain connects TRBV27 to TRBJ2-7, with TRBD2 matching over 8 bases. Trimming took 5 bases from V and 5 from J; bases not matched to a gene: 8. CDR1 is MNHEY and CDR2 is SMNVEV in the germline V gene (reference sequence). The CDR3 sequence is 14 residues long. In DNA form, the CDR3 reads TGTGCCAGCAGTCCGGCAGCGGGAGTAGACGAGCAGTACTTC. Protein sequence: CASSPAAGVDEQYF.

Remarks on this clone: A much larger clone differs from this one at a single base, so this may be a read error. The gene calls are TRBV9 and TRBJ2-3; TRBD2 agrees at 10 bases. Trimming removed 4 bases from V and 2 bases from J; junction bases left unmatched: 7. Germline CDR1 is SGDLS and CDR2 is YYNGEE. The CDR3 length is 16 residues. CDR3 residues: CASSPGLAVNTDTQYF. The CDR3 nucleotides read TGTGCCAGCAGCCCAGGACTAGCGGTTAACACAGATACGCAGTATTTT.

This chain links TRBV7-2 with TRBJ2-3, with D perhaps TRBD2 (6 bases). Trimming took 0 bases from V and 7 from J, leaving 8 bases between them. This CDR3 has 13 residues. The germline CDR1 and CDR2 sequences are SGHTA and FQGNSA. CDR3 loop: CASSLAGLNTQYF. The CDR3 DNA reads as TGTGCCAGCAGCTTAGCGGGACTCAATACGCAGTATTTT.

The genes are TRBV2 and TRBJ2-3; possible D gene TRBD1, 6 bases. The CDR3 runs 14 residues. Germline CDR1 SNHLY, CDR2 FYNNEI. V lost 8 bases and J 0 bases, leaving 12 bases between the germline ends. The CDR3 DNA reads TGTGCCAGCGGGAAGGACAGAAGCACAGATACGCAGTATTTT. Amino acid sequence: CASGKDRSTDTQYF.

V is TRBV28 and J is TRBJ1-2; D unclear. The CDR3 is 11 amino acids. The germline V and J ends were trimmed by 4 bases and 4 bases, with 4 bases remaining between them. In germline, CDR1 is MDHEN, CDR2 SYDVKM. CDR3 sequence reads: CASSYLYGYTF. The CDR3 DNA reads TGTGCCAGCAGTTACCTCTATGGCTACACCTTC.

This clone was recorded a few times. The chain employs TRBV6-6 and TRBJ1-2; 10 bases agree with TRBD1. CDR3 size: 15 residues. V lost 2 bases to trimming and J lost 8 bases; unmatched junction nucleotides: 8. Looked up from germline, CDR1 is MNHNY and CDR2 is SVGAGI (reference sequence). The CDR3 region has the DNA TGTGCCAGCAGTTACGTGGGACAGGGGAGTTTAGGCTACACCTTC. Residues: CASSYVGQGSLGYTF.

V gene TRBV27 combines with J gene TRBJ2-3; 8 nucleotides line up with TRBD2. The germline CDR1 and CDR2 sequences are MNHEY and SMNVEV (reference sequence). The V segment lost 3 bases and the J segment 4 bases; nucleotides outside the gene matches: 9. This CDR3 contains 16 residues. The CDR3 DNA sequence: TGTGCCAGCAGTTTGTCAGCGGGAGATTTCGCAGATACGCAGTATTTT. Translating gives CASSLSAGDFADTQYF.

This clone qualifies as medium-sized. The CDR3 coding sequence is TGTGCCAGCAGTGGGGTAGGGACACCGTACAATGAGCAGTTCTTC. It yields the protein CASSGVGTPYNEQFF. This sequence joins TRBV27 and TRBJ2-1; maybe TRBD1 (6 bases). Germline CDR1 reads MNHEY; CDR2 reads SMNVEV (reference sequence). The CDR3 has 15 amino acids. V lost 5 bases and J 4 bases, leaving 15 bases between the germline ends.

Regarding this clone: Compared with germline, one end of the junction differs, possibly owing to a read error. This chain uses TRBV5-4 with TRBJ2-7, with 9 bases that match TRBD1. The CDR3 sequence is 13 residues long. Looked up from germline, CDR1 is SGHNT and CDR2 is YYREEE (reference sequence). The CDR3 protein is CASSHARDRDVHF. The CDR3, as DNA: TGTGCCAGCAGCCACGCCCGGGACAGGGATGTACACTTC.

CDR3 residues: CASSAASGVAYEQYF. The CDR3 DNA is TGTGCCAGCAGCGCGGCTAGCGGGGTAGCCTACGAGCAGTACTTC. This chain uses TRBV5-4 with TRBJ2-7; 9 bases fit TRBD2. Germline values: CDR1 SGHNT, CDR2 YYREEE (reference sequence). The CDR3 has 15 residues. The trim removed 4 bases at V and 2 bases at J, leaving 7 bases unmatched.

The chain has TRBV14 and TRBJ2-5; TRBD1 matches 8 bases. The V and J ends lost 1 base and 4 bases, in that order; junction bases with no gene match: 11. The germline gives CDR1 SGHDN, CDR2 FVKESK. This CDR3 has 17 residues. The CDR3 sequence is CASSQADQGATGETQYF. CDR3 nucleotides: TGTGCCAGCAGCCAAGCTGACCAGGGGGCCACGGGAGAGACCCAGTACTTC.

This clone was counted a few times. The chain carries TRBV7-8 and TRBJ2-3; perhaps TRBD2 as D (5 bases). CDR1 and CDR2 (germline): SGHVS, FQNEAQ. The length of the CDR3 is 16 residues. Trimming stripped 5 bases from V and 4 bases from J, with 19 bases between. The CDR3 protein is CASSVPRRDHPDTQYF. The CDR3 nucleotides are TGTGCCAGCAGCGTCCCCCGACGGGATCACCCAGATACGCAGTATTTT.

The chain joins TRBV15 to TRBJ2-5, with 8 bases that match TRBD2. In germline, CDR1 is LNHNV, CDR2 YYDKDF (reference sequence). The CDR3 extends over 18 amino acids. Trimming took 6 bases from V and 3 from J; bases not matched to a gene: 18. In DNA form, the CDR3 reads TGTGCCACCAGTGGGGACACCACCCGGGAGGGCATAGAAGAGACCCAGTACTTC. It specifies CATSGDTTREGIEETQYF.

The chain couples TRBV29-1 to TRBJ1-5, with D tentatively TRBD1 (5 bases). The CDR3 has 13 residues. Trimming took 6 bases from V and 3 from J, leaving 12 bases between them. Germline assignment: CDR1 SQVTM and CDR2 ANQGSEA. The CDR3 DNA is TGCAGCGTGCGGGGGGACCCCAATCAGCCCCAGCATTTT. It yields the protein CSVRGDPNQPQHF. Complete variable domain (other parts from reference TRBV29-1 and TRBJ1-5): SAVISQKPSRDICQRGTSLTIQCQVDSQVTMMFWYRQQPGQSLTLIATANQGSEATYESGFVIDKFPISRPNLTFSTLTVSNMSPEDSSIYLCSVRGDPNQPQHFGDGTRLSIL.

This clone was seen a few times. The CDR3 here is CASSPRGQNTGELFF. The CDR3 DNA reads TGTGCCAGTAGTCCCCGGGGGCAGAACACCGGGGAGCTGTTTTTT. This sequence joins TRBV19 and TRBJ2-2; D assignment may be TRBD1 or TRBD2 (6 bases each). CDR1 is LNHDA, CDR2 SQIVND, per germline (reference sequence). CDR3 size: 15 residues. Trimming removed 5 bases from V and 1 base from J, with 11 bases in between.